The 22 T cell receptor beta chains below come from one sample, sequenced in a study of vaccination effects on CD4 cells after COVID-19. Sequencing was performed with immunoSEQ multiplex PCR; in TCRdb, only in-frame clones are kept and a portion is missing. The sample has under 50,000 clones; around 76% are singletons. With more than nine days of culture completed, CD4+ T cells were isolated. Their antigen targets remain unknown. The source was CD4+ T cells from PBMCs cultured without peptide, collected before COVID-19 vaccination. Receptors were obtained from a human donor who had a prior SARS-CoV-2 infection.

The rearrangement links TRBV3-1 (or the pseudogene TRBV3-2) to TRBJ1-2; unclear D gene. Germline-derived CDR1 and CDR2 are LGHDT and YNNKEL (reference sequence). The V and J ends lost 4 bases and 4 bases respectively, with 19 bases between them. The CDR3 totals 16 residues. The CDR3 DNA sequence: TGTGCCAGCAGCCGAACAGACACTTCCGGAGGCTATGGCTACACCTTC. This codes for CASSRTDTSGGYGYTF.

This clone occurred once. J is TRBJ2-3 and V is TRBV5-1; 10 bases are a match to TRBD2. The V segment lost 8 bases and the J segment 7 bases; nucleotides outside the gene matches: 16. Germline V gene lookup returns CDR1 SGHRS and CDR2 YFSETQ. CDR3 length: 16 residues. The CDR3 reads CASTTLSGGAIYTQYF. The CDR3 DNA reads as TGCGCCAGTACCACCCTAAGCGGGGGGGCCATCTATACGCAGTATTTT.

The rearrangement joins TRBV5-4 to TRBJ2-2; D gene unclear. The CDR3 runs to 14 residues. Germline CDR1 SGHNT, CDR2 YYREEE (reference sequence). V was shortened by 1 base and J by 0 bases, with 4 bases between the two germline ends. The CDR3 region is CASSLFSNTGELFF. The CDR3 region has the DNA TGTGCCAGCAGCTTGTTCTCGAACACCGGGGAGCTGTTTTTT.

The genes are TRBV5-1 and TRBJ1-2, with TRBD1 as a possible D gene (6 bases). The CDR3 runs 15 residues. Germline V gene sequence: CDR1 SGHRS, CDR2 YFSETQ. The germline V and J ends were trimmed by 5 bases and 4 bases, with 18 bases remaining between them. CDR3 in DNA: TGCGCCAGCAGTCGAGGTGTGGGGGCGATCTATGGCTACACCTTC. This codes for CASSRGVGAIYGYTF. Based on the CDR3 plus reference TRBV5-1 and TRBJ1-2, the full variable domain is KAGVTQTPRYLIKTRGQQVTLSCSPISGHRSVSWYQQTPGQGLQFLFEYFSETQRNKGNFPGRFSGRQFSNSRSEMNVSTLELGDSALYLCASSRGVGAIYGYTFGSGTRLTVV.

The chain uses TRBV2 and TRBJ1-4, with D tentatively TRBD1 (6 bases). The CDR3 has 13 residues. Trimming took off 8 bases at V and 3 bases at J, with 10 bases between the two ends. The germline V gene has CDR1 SNHLY and CDR2 FYNNEI. The CDR3 sequence is CASHRASNEKLFF. The CDR3, as DNA: TGTGCCAGCCACAGGGCGTCTAATGAAAAACTGTTTTTT. Using reference TRBV2 and TRBJ1-4 for the parts outside the CDR3, the full variable domain is EPEVTQTPSHQVTQMGQEVILRCVPISNHLYFYWYRQILGQKVEFLVSFYNNEISEKSEIFDDQFSVERPDGSNFTLKIRSTKLEDSAMYFCASHRASNEKLFFGSGTQLSVL.

The genes are TRBV2 and TRBJ2-7, with 13 positions matching TRBD2. This CDR3 contains 14 residues. The germline V gene has CDR1 SNHLY and CDR2 FYNNEI. Germline trimming cut 5 bases from V and 6 bases from J; bases unmatched to any gene: 4. This chain's CDR3 is CASSPGLAGVEQYF. CDR3 sequence (DNA): TGTGCCAGCAGTCCTGGACTAGCGGGGGTCGAGCAGTACTTC.

V is TRBV7-9 and J is TRBJ1-1; D might be TRBD1 (6 bases). The CDR3 length is 16 residues. Trimming removed 2 bases at V and 2 bases at J, with 15 bases between. The germline gives CDR1 SEHNR, CDR2 FQNEAQ (reference sequence). CDR3 protein: CASSLISGEGNTEAFF. DNA of the CDR3: TGTGCCAGCAGCTTAATATCAGGGGAAGGAAACACTGAAGCTTTCTTT.

CDR3 nucleotide sequence: TGTGCCAGCAGTTACTCCGGTAGCGGGTCAGATACGCAGTATTTT. It codes for CASSYSGSGSDTQYF. The V and J genes are TRBV6-5 and TRBJ2-3; 7 bases match TRBD2. The V segment lost 0 bases and the J segment 4 bases; nucleotides outside the gene matches: 4. The CDR3 has 15 residues. Germline V gene lookup returns CDR1 MNHEY and CDR2 SVGAGI.

This sequence joins TRBV10-3 and TRBJ2-5; perhaps D is TRBD1 or TRBD2 (5 bases each). Trimming removed 6 bases at V and 9 bases at J, with 20 bases between. The CDR3 spans 14 residues. Germline CDR1 and CDR2: ENHRY and SYGVKD. CDR3 nucleotide sequence: TGTGCCATCAGCGGCCTTGGGACCGGGGAACCCCAGTACTTC. Translation gives CAISGLGTGEPQYF.

J is TRBJ2-2 and V is TRBV18; no clear D. Germline CDR1 is KGHSH and CDR2 is LQKENI. The CDR3 loop spans 18 amino acids. Trimming shortened V by 3 bases and J by 2 bases, and 19 bases separated the two germline ends. The CDR3 is CASSPGMSTRVNTGELFF. DNA for the CDR3: TGTGCCAGCTCACCGGGGATGAGTACTCGCGTTAACACCGGGGAGCTGTTTTTT. Complete variable domain (other parts from reference TRBV18 and TRBJ2-2): NAGVMQNPRHLVRRRGQEARLRCSPMKGHSHVYWYRQLPEEGLKFMVYLQKENIIDESGMPKERFSAEFPKEGPSILRIQQVVRGDSAAYFCASSPGMSTRVNTGELFFGEGSRLTVL.

The gene calls are TRBV5-5 and TRBJ2-5, with 9 bases fitting TRBD1. Germline lookup yields CDR1 SGHKS and CDR2 YYEKEE (reference sequence). Trimming cost V 4 bases and J 5 bases; bases outside gene matches: 3. The CDR3 totals 13 residues. The CDR3 loop is CASSPGQGETQYF. Written as DNA, the CDR3 is TGTGCCAGCAGCCCGGGACAGGGCGAGACCCAGTACTTC.

The rearrangement uses TRBV6-6 and TRBJ1-5; the D gene is possibly TRBD1 (6 bases). Trimming shortened V by 6 bases and J by 3 bases, and 15 bases separated the two germline ends. Germline CDR1 reads MNHNY; CDR2 reads SVGAGI (reference sequence). The CDR3 is 15 residues long. The DNA of the CDR3 is TGTGCCAGCAGCCACGACGCAGGGGTCAATCAGCCCCAGCATTTT. This sequence encodes CASSHDAGVNQPQHF.

This clone has a single count. The chain is built from TRBV10-3 and TRBJ2-3; possibly TRBD1 for D (5 bases). The germline CDR1 and CDR2 sequences are ENHRY and SYGVKD. V was trimmed by 3 bases and J by 2 bases, leaving 9 bases between them. The CDR3 is 14 amino acids. The DNA of the CDR3 is TGTGCCATCAGTGACCAGGGCCCCACAGATACGCAGTATTTT. Translated: CAISDQGPTDTQYF.

This chain uses TRBV7-9 with TRBJ1-5; 7 bases fit TRBD1. Trimming took 2 bases from V and 1 from J; bases not matched to a gene: 8. The length of the CDR3 is 17 residues. Germline V gene sequence: CDR1 SEHNR, CDR2 FQNEAQ (reference sequence). DNA for the CDR3: TGTGCCAGCAGCTTACAGGGGGGGGCAGGAAGCAATCAGCCCCAGCATTTT. The encoded protein is CASSLQGGAGSNQPQHF.

V is TRBV9 and J is TRBJ2-7; possibly TRBD1 for D (6 bases). V was clipped by 7 bases and J by 2 bases, with 19 bases between them. Germline assignment: CDR1 SGDLS and CDR2 YYNGEE. This CDR3 has 15 amino acids. CDR3 nucleotide sequence: TGTGCCAGCGGGGGCCCTGGAACAGGGCCCTACGAGCAGTACTTC. Its translation is CASGGPGTGPYEQYF.

V and J are TRBV19 and TRBJ1-1, with unresolved D. V was shortened by 2 bases and J by 1 base, with 11 bases between the two germline ends. The CDR3 is 15 amino acids. The germline CDR1 and CDR2 sequences are LNHDA and SQIVND (reference sequence). CDR3 region: CASSISQRENTEAFF. CDR3 sequence (DNA): TGTGCCAGTAGTATATCCCAGCGGGAGAACACTGAAGCTTTCTTT.

A few counts support this clone. The germline gene is not matched at one end of the junction; a read error may be the cause. Here the CDR3 reads CASSLEVTDTQYF. CDR3 in DNA: TGTGCTAGCAGCTTAGAGGTAACAGATACGCAGTATTTT. The gene calls are TRBV7-7 and TRBJ2-3; D uncertain. This CDR3 spans 13 amino acids. Germline V gene lookup returns CDR1 SSHAT and CDR2 FNYEAQ (reference sequence).

This clone has just one count. This rearrangement joins TRBV7-9 to TRBJ2-5, with D perhaps matching TRBD1 (5 bases). This CDR3 spans 14 amino acids. Germline CDR1 SEHNR, CDR2 FQNEAQ (reference sequence). Trimming left V 1 base short and J 4 bases short, with 10 bases between. The CDR3 DNA reads as TGTGCCAGCAGCTTAGTAGGGGTTGGAGAGACCCAGTACTTC. Its protein is CASSLVGVGETQYF. The full variable domain, completed using reference TRBV7-9 and TRBJ2-5, is DTGVSQNPRHKITKRGQNVTFRCDPISEHNRLYWYRQTLGQGPEFLTYFQNEAQLEKSRLLSDRFSAERPKGSFSTLEIQRTEQGDSAMYLCASSLVGVGETQYFGPGTRLLVL.

The J gene is TRBJ2-7, the V gene TRBV13; possibly TRBD2 for D (6 bases). V lost 1 base to trimming and J lost 7 bases, with 14 bases between them. This CDR3 has 14 residues. Germline assignment: CDR1 PRHDT and CDR2 FYEKMQ (reference sequence). CDR3 protein: CASSLDYGGLEQYF. CDR3 coding DNA: TGTGCCAGCAGCTTAGATTACGGGGGTTTGGAGCAGTACTTC.

The chain uses TRBV18 and TRBJ1-5; D unclear. Germline V gene data show CDR1 as KGHSH and CDR2 as LQKENI. Trimming shortened V by 6 bases and J by 7 bases, and 13 bases separated the two germline ends. This CDR3 contains 13 residues. CDR3 sequence: CASSPGMWQPQHF. The DNA for the CDR3 is TGTGCCAGCTCCCCCGGGATGTGGCAGCCCCAGCATTTT.

This chain connects TRBV2 to TRBJ1-2; the D is unclear. The germline V and J ends were trimmed by 4 bases and 7 bases, with 10 bases remaining between them. Germline CDR1 is SNHLY and CDR2 is FYNNEI. The length of the CDR3 is 12 residues. This CDR3 reads CASSGPGGGYTF. The CDR3 DNA reads TGTGCCAGCAGTGGGCCCGGCGGTGGCTACACCTTC.

The gene calls are TRBV10-3 and TRBJ1-2, with D possibly TRBD1 on 6 matching bases. The CDR3 consists of 13 residues. Germline V gene lookup returns CDR1 ENHRY and CDR2 SYGVKD. V shed 6 bases and J shed 1 base, with 9 bases lying between them. The chain's CDR3 is CAISGQNNYGYTF. The CDR3 DNA follows: TGTGCCATCAGCGGACAGAATAACTATGGCTACACCTTC.